A single T cell receptor (beta chain) is shown here with its context. No antigen is known for it. With the read ending 3 residues before the CDR3 end, the germline J gene is used to fill in that end. MY09/MY11 PCR detected cervical HPV DNA; dot-blot assigned genotypes. Per germline, CDR1 SGHTA and CDR2 FQGNSA. Trimming left V 5 bases short and J 9 bases short, with 17 bases between. This CDR3 is built from 15 residues. These data come from a study of T cells in women clearing cervical HPV infection. About the study: Case blood was drawn when the lesion was first found; control blood after infection became undetectable.

immunoSEQ multiplex PCR used an average of around 1,200 ng genomic DNA. The data were produced by immunoSEQ multiplex PCR, yet TCRdb's version contains in-frame clones alone and is incomplete. The specimen's table records some 20,000 clones. Notes on the study in general: CIN3+ cases had significantly higher TCR richness than controls; evenness did not differ.

Sequenced sample: blood buffy coat. The chain couples TRBV7-2 to TRBJ1-6; D is perhaps TRBD1 (6 bases). This sequence originates from a woman aged 18-70 years with a cervical HPV16 infection that either progressed to CIN3+ or cleared (not recorded which). The CDR3 DNA, read in part, is TGTGCCAGCAGCCCAGCCACAGACAGGCGTTCACCC. Translation: CASSPATDRRSP. Given in full, the CDR3 is CASSPATDRRSPLHF.